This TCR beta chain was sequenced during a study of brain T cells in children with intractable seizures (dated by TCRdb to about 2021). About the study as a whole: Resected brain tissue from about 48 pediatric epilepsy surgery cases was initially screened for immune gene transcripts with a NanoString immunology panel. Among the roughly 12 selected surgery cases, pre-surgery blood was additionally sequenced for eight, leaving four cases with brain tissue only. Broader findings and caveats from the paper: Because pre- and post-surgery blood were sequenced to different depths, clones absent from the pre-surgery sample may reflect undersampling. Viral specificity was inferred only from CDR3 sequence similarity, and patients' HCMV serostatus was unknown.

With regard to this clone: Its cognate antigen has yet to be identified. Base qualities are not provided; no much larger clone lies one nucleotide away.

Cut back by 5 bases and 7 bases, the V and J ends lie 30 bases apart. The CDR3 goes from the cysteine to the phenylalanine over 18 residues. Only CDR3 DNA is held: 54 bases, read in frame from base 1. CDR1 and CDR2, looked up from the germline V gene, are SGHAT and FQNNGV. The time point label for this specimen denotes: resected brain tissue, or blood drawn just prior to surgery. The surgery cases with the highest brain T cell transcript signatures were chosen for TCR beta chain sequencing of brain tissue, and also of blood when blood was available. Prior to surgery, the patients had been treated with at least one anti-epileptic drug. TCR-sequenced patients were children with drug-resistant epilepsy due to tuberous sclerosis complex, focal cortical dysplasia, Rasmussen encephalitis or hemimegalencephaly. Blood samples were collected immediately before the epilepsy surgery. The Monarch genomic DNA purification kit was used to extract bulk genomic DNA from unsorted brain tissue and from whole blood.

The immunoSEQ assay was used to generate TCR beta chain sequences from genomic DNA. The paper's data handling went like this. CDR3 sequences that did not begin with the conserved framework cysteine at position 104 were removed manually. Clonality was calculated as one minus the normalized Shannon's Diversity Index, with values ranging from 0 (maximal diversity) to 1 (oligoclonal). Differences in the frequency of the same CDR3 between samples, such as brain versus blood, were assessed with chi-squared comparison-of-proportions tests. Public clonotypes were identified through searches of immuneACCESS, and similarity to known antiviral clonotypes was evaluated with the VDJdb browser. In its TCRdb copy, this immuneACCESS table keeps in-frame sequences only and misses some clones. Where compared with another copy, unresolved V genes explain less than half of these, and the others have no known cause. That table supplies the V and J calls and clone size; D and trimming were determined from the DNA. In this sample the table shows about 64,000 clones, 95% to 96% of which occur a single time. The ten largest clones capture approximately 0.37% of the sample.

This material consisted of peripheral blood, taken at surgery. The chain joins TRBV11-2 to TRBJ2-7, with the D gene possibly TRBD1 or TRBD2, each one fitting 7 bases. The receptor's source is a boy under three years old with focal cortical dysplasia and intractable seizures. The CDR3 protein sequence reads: CASSRTGASGEGFGEQYF. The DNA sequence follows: TGTGCCAGCAGCCGAACAGGGGCATCGGGGGAGGGTTTTGGGGAGCAGTACTTC.